This T cell receptor (beta chain) was recovered during a study of blood T cell repertoires in COVID-19. Study context: In each case, the material was cDNA or gDNA derived from T cells, B-cell-depleted T cells, or PBMCs.

Trimming removed 2 bases at V and 1 base at J, with 15 bases between. CDR3 length equals 17 residues. In germline, CDR1 is PRHDT, CDR2 FYEKMQ (reference sequence). Original analysis: Amplification of reference gene primers provided the estimated nucleated cell counts. The method was immunoSEQ multiplex PCR; TCRdb's version includes in-frame clones alone and lacks a portion of them. The D gene and trimming were derived from the DNA, and the V and J assignments and clone size from that table. This repertoire shows 300,000 to 400,000 clones, about 83% found once; its top ten account for 2.5% to 3%. V gene TRBV13 combines with J gene TRBJ2-1; D perhaps matches TRBD2 (6 bases). Sequencing was performed on peripheral blood. This TCR came from a young man with active or convalescent COVID-19. In DNA form, the CDR3 reads TGTGCCAGCAGCTTATGGCTCGGGAGTCGGTCCTACAATGAGCAGTTCTTC. Amino acids: CASSLWLGSRSYNEQFF.